The rows below give T cell receptor beta chains drawn from one sample of a study of identical twins. TCRdb recomputed calls from the 5' RACE reads with MiXCR, one row per CDR3 protein. The top ten hold 1.5% to 2% of the sample, which has about 890,000 distinct CDR3 sequences, roughly 12% seen once. These data were likewise used in another study, on yellow fever vaccine responses in identical twins.

The sequenced sample was PBMCs. The receptor set was obtained from a woman in her late teens or twenties in good health. Both conserved end residues are part of each CDR3. Fields, in order: V gene, clone size, J gene, D gene, CDR3 protein, CDR3 DNA. D genes are given only for firm matches. Size is omitted from some rows. Given values are once, few, many or a class for expanded clones.

>TRBV7-6|few|TRBJ1-4|-
CASSPTGTAEKLFF
TGTGCCAGCAGCCCAACCGGGACTGCTGAAAAACTGTTTTTT
>TRBV3-1|-|TRBJ1-1|TRBD1
CASSQGFPTGGWNTEAFF
TGTGCCAGCAGCCAAGGGTTTCCGACAGGGGGGTGGAACACTGAAGCTTTCTTT
>TRBV20-1|-|TRBJ2-1|-
CSAIGLHNEQFF
TGCAGTGCTATCGGACTGCACAATGAGCAGTTCTTC
>TRBV5-1|-|TRBJ1-2|-
CASSLVSPGDYGYTF
TGCGCCAGCAGCTTGGTCTCGCCCGGGGACTATGGCTACACCTTC
>TRBV6-1|many|TRBJ2-1|TRBD2
CASRRGTSGGSYNEQFF
TGTGCCAGCAGAAGGGGGACTAGCGGGGGGTCCTACAATGAGCAGTTCTTC
>TRBV7-9|many|TRBJ1-2|-
CASSLAGSGYTF
TGTGCCAGCAGCTTAGCTGGGAGTGGCTACACCTTC
>TRBV2|many|TRBJ2-7|-
CASKGSYEQYF
TGTGCCAGCAAGGGCTCCTACGAGCAGTACTTC
>TRBV6-2/TRBV6-3|few|TRBJ2-1|TRBD2
CASSYQTSGGEQFF
TGTGCCAGCAGTTACCAGACTAGCGGGGGGGAGCAGTTCTTC
>TRBV27|-|TRBJ2-7|-
CGSSRRAGSYEQYF
TGTGGCAGCAGTAGACGGGCCGGCTCCTACGAGCAGTACTTC
>TRBV14|few|TRBJ1-1|-
CASSRESGLTEAFF
TGTGCCAGCAGCCGCGAAAGCGGGTTGACTGAAGCTTTCTTT
>TRBV6-5|-|TRBJ2-2|TRBD2
CASSSGTRDTGELFF
TGTGCCAGCAGTTCCGGGACTAGGGACACCGGGGAGCTGTTTTTT
>TRBV10-3|many|TRBJ2-1|TRBD1
CAISQTGTGYNEQFF
TGTGCCATCAGTCAGACCGGGACAGGGTACAATGAGCAGTTCTTC
>TRBV11-3|-|TRBJ1-1|-
CASSLGLRRGDEAFF
TGTGCCAGCAGCTTAGGCCTTCGCAGGGGCGATGAAGCTTTCTTT
>TRBV7-9|few|TRBJ2-3|TRBD2
CASSLSGGGTGYTQYF
TGTGCCAGCAGCCTAAGCGGGGGGGGGACCGGATATACGCAGTATTTT
>TRBV9|-|TRBJ2-7|TRBD2
CATNSGTSGRRNSYEQYF
TGTGCCACCAACTCCGGGACTAGCGGGAGGAGAAACTCCTACGAGCAGTACTTC
>TRBV7-3|-|TRBJ2-2|-
CASSSRPTEELFF
TGTGCCAGCAGCTCGAGACCCACTGAGGAGCTGTTTTTT
>TRBV5-1|many|TRBJ2-1|-
CASSLVERYNEQFF
TGCGCCAGCAGCTTGGTTGAGAGATACAATGAGCAGTTCTTC
>TRBV5-1|few|TRBJ1-3|TRBD1
CASSLEGSTGSGNTIYF
TGCGCCAGCAGCTTGGAAGGGTCGACAGGGTCGGGAAACACCATATATTTT
>TRBV6-5|many|TRBJ2-7|-
CASSYSVQLYEQYF
TGTGCCAGCAGTTACTCAGTACAGCTCTACGAGCAGTACTTC
>TRBV12-3/TRBV12-4|-|TRBJ2-7|-
CASSSPQTVYEQYF
TGTGCCAGCAGTTCTCCTCAGACAGTCTACGAGCAGTACTTC
>TRBV7-4|many|TRBJ2-1|TRBD2
CALEREYNEQFF
TGTGCCTTGGAGCGGGAGTACAATGAGCAGTTCTTC
>TRBV29-1|few|TRBJ2-2|-
CSVDRGNTGELFF
TGCAGCGTTGATAGGGGCAACACCGGGGAGCTGTTTTTT
>TRBV7-9|few|TRBJ1-1|-
CASSFDSPTRSNTEAFF
TGTGCCAGCAGCTTCGACAGCCCCACCCGATCGAACACTGAAGCTTTCTTT
>TRBV20-1|-|TRBJ2-3|-
CSARLRTTADTQYF
TGCAGTGCTAGACTCAGAACTACCGCTGATACGCAGTATTTT
>TRBV5-1|few|TRBJ2-5|TRBD2
CASSTSTSGAQETQYF
TGCGCCAGCAGCACCTCGACTAGCGGGGCCCAAGAGACCCAGTACTTC
>TRBV5-1|many|TRBJ2-1|TRBD1
CASSSSGTEYNEQFF
TGCGCCAGCAGCTCATCCGGGACAGAGTACAATGAGCAGTTCTTC
>TRBV6-2/TRBV6-3|-|TRBJ2-5|-
CASSFLLGQETQYF
TGTGCCAGCAGTTTTCTACTAGGGCAAGAGACCCAGTACTTC
>TRBV5-1|-|TRBJ2-3|TRBD2
CASSSPGLAGAPDTQYF
TGCGCCAGCAGCTCACCGGGACTAGCGGGAGCCCCAGATACGCAGTATTTT
>TRBV5-1|many|TRBJ2-2|-
CASSALDSNTGELFF
TGCGCCAGCAGCGCATTGGACAGTAACACCGGGGAGCTGTTTTTT
>TRBV6-4|-|TRBJ2-1|-
CASSLDGDSYNEQFF
TGTGCCAGCAGCCTCGACGGAGACTCCTACAATGAGCAGTTCTTC
>TRBV9|-|TRBJ2-5|TRBD2
CASSTPEGGLAGGQETQYF
TGTGCCAGCAGCACGCCGGAGGGGGGACTAGCGGGAGGACAAGAGACCCAGTACTTC
>TRBV7-9|-|TRBJ2-1|TRBD1
CASSPQGGSFNEQFF
TGTGCCAGCAGTCCACAGGGGGGCTCCTTCAATGAGCAGTTCTTC
>TRBV27|few|TRBJ2-6|TRBD1
CASSLSLDRGPANVLTF
TGTGCCAGCAGTTTATCTCTGGACAGGGGACCGGCCAACGTCCTGACTTTC
>TRBV5-1|few|TRBJ2-3|-
CASKYSFSTDTQYF
TGCGCCAGCAAATATAGCTTCAGCACAGATACGCAGTATTTT
>TRBV6-5|-|TRBJ2-1|-
CASSYTVNSGYNEQFF
TGTGCCAGCAGTTACACTGTGAATAGCGGATACAATGAGCAGTTCTTC
>TRBV4-2|few|TRBJ1-5|-
CASSQTGYSNQPQHF
TGTGCCAGCAGCCAAACAGGCTATAGCAATCAGCCCCAGCATTTT
>TRBV19|-|TRBJ2-2|-
CASSIVGNTGELFF
TGTGCCAGTAGTATTGTGGGAAACACCGGGGAGCTGTTTTTT
>TRBV6-5|few|TRBJ2-3|-
CATNFGGDTDTQYF
TGTGCCACCAATTTCGGCGGGGACACAGATACGCAGTATTTT
>TRBV6-5|-|TRBJ2-3|-
CASSYTRRTDTQYF
TGTGCCAGCAGTTACACAAGACGCACAGATACGCAGTATTTT
>TRBV20-1|few|TRBJ2-5|-
CSANSGHQKRETQYF
TGCAGTGCCAACTCGGGGCACCAAAAAAGGGAGACCCAGTACTTC
>TRBV5-1|few|TRBJ2-5|-
CASSIDNGETQYF
TGCGCCAGCAGCATTGACAACGGAGAGACCCAGTACTTC
>TRBV7-6|many|TRBJ2-1|TRBD2
CASSSSSGGYNEQFF
TGTGCCAGCAGCAGCTCTAGCGGGGGGTACAATGAGCAGTTCTTC